These T cell receptor beta chains were read from a single sample in a study. TCRdb analysed the multiplex PCR reads with MiXCR anew, one entry per CDR3 protein. Of over a thousand distinct CDR3 sequences detected, 15% to 20% appear once; the ten largest clones hold 51%. The sequenced sample consisted of naive CD4+ T cells sorted from blood. These receptors were taken from a female donor with breast cancer. Both conserved end residues are part of each CDR3. Each record gives: J gene, V gene, clone size, D gene, CDR3 DNA, CDR3 protein. The D gene is left open where the match is weak. Size values are once, few and many counts, or a class for expanded clones, and some rows have none.

TRBJ1-2,TRBV12-3/TRBV12-4,medium-sized,.,TGTGCCAGCAGTCCCCAAGAGGGCGGCGGCTACACCTTC,CASSPQEGGGYTF
TRBJ1-2,TRBV12-3/TRBV12-4,many,.,TGTGCCAGCCGTGGAGCCCGAGGGAGAACGGGAGGCTACACCTTC,CASRGARGRTGGYTF
TRBJ1-2,TRBV12-3/TRBV12-4,medium-sized,TRBD1,TGTGCCAGCAGTCCGACAGGGTTGGGCTACACCTTC,CASSPTGLGYTF
TRBJ1-2,TRBV12-3/TRBV12-4,.,TRBD1,TGTGCCAGCAGAGCCGGGACAGGTGGCTACACCTTC,CASRAGTGGYTF
TRBJ1-2,TRBV12-3/TRBV12-4,few,TRBD1,TGTGCCAGCAGTCCGGGACAGGGCTACTATGGCTACACCTTC,CASSPGQGYYGYTF
TRBJ1-2,TRBV12-3/TRBV12-4,.,TRBD1,TGTGCCAGCAGTTTGGCCGGGACAGGCGCTAACTATGGCTACACCTTC,CASSLAGTGANYGYTF
TRBJ1-2,TRBV12-3/TRBV12-4,medium-sized,TRBD1,TGTGCCAGCAGTCCAATGGACAGGGAGAACTATGGCTACACCTTC,CASSPMDRENYGYTF
TRBJ1-2,TRBV12-3/TRBV12-4,many,.,TGTGCCAGCAGTTTAGCGCTACGGGGTTCAGCGTGGTCGACCTTC,CASSLALRGSAWSTF
TRBJ1-2,TRBV12-3/TRBV12-4,many,TRBD1,TGTGCCAGCAGTGGACCGACAGGGCTCGGCGGCTACACCTTC,CASSGPTGLGGYTF
TRBJ1-2,TRBV12-3/TRBV12-4,medium-sized,TRBD1,TGTGCCAGCAGTAACGACAGGGTCTATGGCTACACCTTC,CASSNDRVYGYTF
TRBJ1-2,TRBV12-3/TRBV12-4,.,TRBD1,TGTGCCAGCAGACCCGGGACAGTCAATGGCTACACCTTC,CASRPGTVNGYTF
TRBJ1-2,TRBV12-3/TRBV12-4,.,.,TGTGCCAGCAGTTTAACCGAAAGGGGCGGCTACACCTTC,CASSLTERGGYTF
TRBJ1-2,TRBV12-3/TRBV12-4,medium-sized,.,TGTGCCAGCAGTCCGGGCAGTGGCTACACCTTC,CASSPGSGYTF
TRBJ1-2,TRBV12-3/TRBV12-4,.,TRBD1,TGTGCCAGCAGCCCCAGTGGACAGGGGAGTGGCTACACCTTC,CASSPSGQGSGYTF
TRBJ1-2,TRBV12-3/TRBV12-4,medium-sized,.,TGTGCCAGCAGTTTAGGGCACTATGGCTACACCTTC,CASSLGHYGYTF
TRBJ1-2,TRBV12-3/TRBV12-4,medium-sized,.,TGTGCCAGCAGTTTAGAGGGCAACTATGGCTACACCTTC,CASSLEGNYGYTF
TRBJ1-2,TRBV12-3/TRBV12-4,.,.,TGTGCCAGCAGAGCCGGGACTTCGGGTGGCTACACCTTC,CASRAGTSGGYTF
TRBJ1-2,TRBV12-3/TRBV12-4,many,.,TGTGCCAGCAAATTGGACAGCGTCGACGCCTACACCTTC,CASKLDSVDAYTF
TRBJ1-2,TRBV12-3/TRBV12-4,medium-sized,.,TGTGCCAGCAGTCCGGACAGCCTCTATGGCTACACCTTC,CASSPDSLYGYTF
TRBJ1-2,TRBV12-3/TRBV12-4,many,.,TGTGCCAGCACTAGGGAAGTCCACTATGGCTACACCTTC,CASTREVHYGYTF
TRBJ1-2,TRBV12-3/TRBV12-4,large,.,TGTGCCAGCAGTTTGACGGACTATGGCTACACCTTC,CASSLTDYGYTF
TRBJ1-2,TRBV12-3/TRBV12-4,.,TRBD1,TGTGCCAGCAGTTTGGCCGGGACAGGGCTTGGCTACACCTTC,CASSLAGTGLGYTF
TRBJ1-2,TRBV12-3/TRBV12-4,medium-sized,.,TGTGCCAGCAGTCGGACGGTGAACTATGGCTACACCTTC,CASSRTVNYGYTF
TRBJ1-2,TRBV12-3/TRBV12-4,medium-sized,.,TGTGCCAGCAGAGAGACAGAGAACTATGGCTACACCTTC,CASRETENYGYTF
TRBJ1-2,TRBV12-3/TRBV12-4,medium-sized,.,TGTGCCAGCAGTTTCAGGCAGGGGTATGGCTACACCTTC,CASSFRQGYGYTF
TRBJ1-2,TRBV12-3/TRBV12-4,medium-sized,.,TGTGCCAGCAGTATGCGTATTAACTATGGCTACACCTTC,CASSMRINYGYTF
TRBJ1-2,TRBV12-3/TRBV12-4,few,TRBD1,TGTGCCAGCAGTGATCCGGGACAGAACTATGGCTACACCTTC,CASSDPGQNYGYTF
TRBJ1-2,TRBV12-3/TRBV12-4,medium-sized,.,TGTGCCAGCAGTTTAGGCGGGTCCATCTATGGCTACACCTTC,CASSLGGSIYGYTF
TRBJ1-2,TRBV12-3/TRBV12-4,many,.,TGTGCCAGCAGTTTATGGGGAGGAGGCTACACCTTC,CASSLWGGGYTF
TRBJ1-2,TRBV12-3/TRBV12-4,medium-sized,.,TGTGCCAGCAGTTTAGGATATGACGGGGCAGAACGAGGCTACACCTTC,CASSLGYDGAERGYTF
TRBJ1-2,TRBV12-3/TRBV12-4,medium-sized,.,TGTGCCAGCAGTTTAGGGGAGTATGGCTACACCTTC,CASSLGEYGYTF
TRBJ1-2,TRBV12-3/TRBV12-4,medium-sized,.,TGTGCCAGCAGCTTCGAGGCCTACTATGGCTACACCTTC,CASSFEAYYGYTF
TRBJ1-2,TRBV12-3/TRBV12-4,few,.,TGTGCCAGCAGTTTGACAGGAGGGCGAGCTAACTATGGCTACACCTTC,CASSLTGGRANYGYTF
TRBJ1-2,TRBV12-3/TRBV12-4,many,.,TGTGCCAGCAGCTTACATAAGAGGGTGGGGAGCTATGGCTACACCTTC,CASSLHKRVGSYGYTF
TRBJ1-2,TRBV12-3/TRBV12-4,medium-sized,.,TGTGCCAGCAGTCTTTGGGACAACCGCTATGGCTACACCTTC,CASSLWDNRYGYTF
TRBJ1-2,TRBV12-3/TRBV12-4,.,.,TGTGCCAGCACGTTGGAGCTGGACTATGGCTACACCTTC,CASTLELDYGYTF
TRBJ1-2,TRBV12-3/TRBV12-4,.,.,TGTGCCAGCAGTGCCAGCAGTTTGACCGGGGAGAGTGGCTACACCTTC,CASSASSLTGESGYTF
TRBJ1-2,TRBV12-3/TRBV12-4,medium-sized,.,TGTGCCAGCAGTACCCCGGGCCTGCTCGAAGATGGCTACACCTTC,CASSTPGLLEDGYTF
TRBJ1-2,TRBV12-3/TRBV12-4,many,.,TGTGCCAGCAGTTATCCGGGACGGAATAACTATGGCTACACCTTC,CASSYPGRNNYGYTF
TRBJ1-2,TRBV12-3/TRBV12-4,medium-sized,.,TGTGCCAGCAGTTTAAAACGGGGCTACACCTTC,CASSLKRGYTF
TRBJ1-2,TRBV12-3/TRBV12-4,many,.,TGTGCCAGCAGCCCTTCGAGGCGATCCAACTATGGCTACACCTTC,CASSPSRRSNYGYTF
TRBJ1-2,TRBV12-3/TRBV12-4,.,TRBD1,TGTGCCAGCAGGACGGGACAGAACTATGGCTACACCTTC,CASRTGQNYGYTF
TRBJ1-2,TRBV12-3/TRBV12-4,large,.,TGTGCCAGCAGTTTAGTTTCGGTCGGCTATGGCTACACCTTC,CASSLVSVGYGYTF
TRBJ1-2,TRBV12-3/TRBV12-4,.,TRBD1,TGTGCCAGCAGCGGACAGGGGAGTGGCTACACCTTC,CASSGQGSGYTF
TRBJ1-2,TRBV12-3/TRBV12-4,many,.,TGTGCCAGCAGTTTAGGGGCGCCAGGGCAAGGCTACACCTTC,CASSLGAPGQGYTF
TRBJ1-2,TRBV12-3/TRBV12-4,.,.,TGTGCCAGCAAGAATAAGGGTAACTACACCTTC,CASKNKGNYTF
TRBJ1-2,TRBV12-3/TRBV12-4,hyperexpanded,TRBD1,TGTGCCGGACGGGACAGAAGCGGATCTGGCTACACCTTC,CAGRDRSGSGYTF
TRBJ1-2,TRBV12-3/TRBV12-4,once,.,TGTGCCAGCAGTACCCACCGGGACCGATATGGCTACACCTTC,CASSTHRDRYGYTF
TRBJ1-2,TRBV12-3/TRBV12-4,medium-sized,.,TGTGCCAGCAAGAATAAGGGTGGCTACACCTTC,CASKNKGGYTF
TRBJ1-2,TRBV12-3/TRBV12-4,medium-sized,.,TGTGCCAGCAGTTTCGACATTCCGAACTATGGCTACACCTTC,CASSFDIPNYGYTF
TRBJ1-2,TRBV12-3/TRBV12-4,many,.,TGTGCCAGCAGTACAGGACAGTCAAACCGTAGGGGCTACACCTTC,CASSTGQSNRRGYTF
TRBJ1-2,TRBV12-3/TRBV12-4,large,.,TGTGCCAGCAGTGACACTCTAACCGTGAATCGTGGCTACACCTTC,CASSDTLTVNRGYTF
TRBJ1-2,TRBV12-3/TRBV12-4,once,TRBD1,TGTGCCAGCACCGGGACAGAACTATGGCTCACCTTC,CASTGTELWLTF
TRBJ1-2,TRBV12-3/TRBV12-4,medium-sized,.,TGTGCCAGCAGGCAGGACGGGAGCTACGGCTACACCTTC,CASRQDGSYGYTF
TRBJ1-2,TRBV12-3/TRBV12-4,many,.,TGTGCCAGCAGTCGAGAATTGCGCCCCAAGGCGGGCTATGGCTACACCTTC,CASSRELRPKAGYGYTF
TRBJ1-2,TRBV12-3/TRBV12-4,medium-sized,TRBD1,TGTGCCAGCAGCCGCCTCCGGGACAGCTCTGGCTACACCTTC,CASSRLRDSSGYTF
TRBJ1-2,TRBV12-3/TRBV12-4,few,TRBD1,TGTGCCAGCAGTTTGGCCGGGACAGGGGCCGTCCCCGTTGGTGGCTACACCTTC,CASSLAGTGAVPVGGYTF